One sample yielded the 11 T cell receptor beta chains listed below, sequenced in a study of blood T cell repertoires in COVID-19. The data were produced by immunoSEQ multiplex PCR, yet TCRdb's version contains in-frame clones alone and is incomplete. The sample holds 130,000 or so clones, around 82% seen once. Input material: peripheral blood. These receptors were collected from a man aged 80 or over with active or convalescent COVID-19.

The J gene is TRBJ2-7, the V gene TRBV28; D unresolved. Trimming pared 3 bases from V and 2 bases from J, leaving 5 bases between. The CDR3 consists of 12 residues. Germline CDR1 and CDR2: MDHEN and SYDVKM. CDR3 sequence (DNA): TGTGCCAGCAGTTTTTCAACCTACGAGCAGTACTTC. The encoded protein is CASSFSTYEQYF.

This rearrangement joins TRBV28 to TRBJ2-6, with D tentatively TRBD1 (6 bases). Germline V gene sequence: CDR1 MDHEN, CDR2 SYDVKM. Trimming cost V 6 bases and J 0 bases, with 9 bases left between them. The length of the CDR3 is 15 residues. The CDR3, as DNA: TGTGCCAGCAGATACAGGGACTCTGGGGCCAACGTCCTGACTTTC. The encoded protein is CASRYRDSGANVLTF.

This clone was detected only a few times. This chain uses TRBV2 with TRBJ1-2; D gene unclear. V was shortened by 2 bases and J by 3 bases, with 7 bases between the two germline ends. CDR1 is SNHLY, CDR2 FYNNEI, per germline. This CDR3 region has 13 residues. The CDR3 DNA reads as TGTGCCAGCAGTGAAAACACAGACTATGGCTACACCTTC. Translating gives CASSENTDYGYTF.

This sequence joins TRBV10-1 and TRBJ2-2; 7 bases line up with TRBD1. V was pared by 4 bases and J by 2 bases, with 10 bases of the junction left unmatched. Germline V gene sequence: CDR1 WNHNN, CDR2 SYGVQD (reference sequence). This CDR3 has 17 amino acids. The CDR3 protein is CASSAMTRDSNTGELFF. The CDR3 DNA sequence: TGCGCCAGCAGTGCCATGACCCGGGACAGCAACACCGGGGAGCTGTTTTTT.

The chain is built from TRBV7-3 and TRBJ2-2; D possibly corresponds to TRBD1 (6 bases). V lost 5 bases and J lost 0, with 10 bases in between. Per the germline V gene, CDR1 is SGHTA and CDR2 is FQGTGA. This CDR3 region has 15 residues. As DNA, the CDR3 is TGTGCCAGCAGCAAACAGGGATCGAACACCGGGGAGCTGTTTTTT. Encoded protein: CASSKQGSNTGELFF.

This sequence joins TRBV6-2 or TRBV6-3 and TRBJ1-5; tentatively, D is TRBD1 (5 bases). Germline values: CDR1 MNHEY, CDR2 SVGEGT. The V gene lost 3 bases and the J gene lost 3 bases, with 9 bases spanning the gap. The CDR3 consists of 14 residues. DNA of the CDR3: TGTGCCAGCAGTTATTTGACAGACAATCAGCCCCAGCATTTT. Amino acid sequence: CASSYLTDNQPQHF.

The chain links TRBV18 to TRBJ1-4, with D unresolved. The CDR3 sequence is 16 residues long. The V end was cut by 6 bases, the J end by 0 bases, with 14 bases between. Germline V gene data show CDR1 as KGHSH and CDR2 as LQKENI. CDR3 sequence reads: CASSRSLSATNEKLFF. CDR3 DNA: TGTGCCAGCTCCCGGAGCCTCTCTGCAACTAATGAAAAACTGTTTTTT.

The chain couples TRBV5-1 to TRBJ2-5; D gene ambiguous. The germline CDR1 and CDR2 sequences are SGHRS and YFSETQ. This CDR3 is built from 13 residues. Between the trimmed V and J ends, which lost 5 bases and 2 bases, there was a span of 10 bases. CDR3 loop: CASRFSLQETQYF. CDR3 coding DNA: TGCGCCAGCAGATTTTCACTGCAAGAGACCCAGTACTTC.

The chain combines TRBV9 with TRBJ1-1; no firm D call. The CDR3 runs to 16 residues. Germline CDR1 SGDLS, CDR2 YYNGEE. Trimming pared 4 bases from V and 0 bases from J, leaving 16 bases between. CDR3 sequence reads: CASSSRAGEMNTEAFF. The CDR3 nucleotides are TGTGCCAGCAGCAGCCGGGCCGGGGAGATGAACACTGAAGCTTTCTTT.

The chain employs TRBV9 and TRBJ2-5; no definite D call. This CDR3 spans 14 amino acids. Looked up from germline, CDR1 is SGDLS and CDR2 is YYNGEE. V gave up 0 bases and J gave up 5 bases, with 11 bases separating them. Written as DNA, the CDR3 is TGTGCCAGCAGCGTAGGTTGGGCTGCCGAGACCCAGTACTTC. Protein product: CASSVGWAAETQYF.

The V gene is TRBV12-3 or TRBV12-4, the J gene TRBJ2-5; a possible D gene is TRBD1 (5 bases). Trimming took off 3 bases at V and 1 base at J, with 6 bases between the two ends. The CDR3 consists of 13 residues. The DNA for the CDR3 is TGTGCCAGCAGTTTGCAGGGCCAAGAGACCCAGTACTTC. This encodes CASSLQGQETQYF.